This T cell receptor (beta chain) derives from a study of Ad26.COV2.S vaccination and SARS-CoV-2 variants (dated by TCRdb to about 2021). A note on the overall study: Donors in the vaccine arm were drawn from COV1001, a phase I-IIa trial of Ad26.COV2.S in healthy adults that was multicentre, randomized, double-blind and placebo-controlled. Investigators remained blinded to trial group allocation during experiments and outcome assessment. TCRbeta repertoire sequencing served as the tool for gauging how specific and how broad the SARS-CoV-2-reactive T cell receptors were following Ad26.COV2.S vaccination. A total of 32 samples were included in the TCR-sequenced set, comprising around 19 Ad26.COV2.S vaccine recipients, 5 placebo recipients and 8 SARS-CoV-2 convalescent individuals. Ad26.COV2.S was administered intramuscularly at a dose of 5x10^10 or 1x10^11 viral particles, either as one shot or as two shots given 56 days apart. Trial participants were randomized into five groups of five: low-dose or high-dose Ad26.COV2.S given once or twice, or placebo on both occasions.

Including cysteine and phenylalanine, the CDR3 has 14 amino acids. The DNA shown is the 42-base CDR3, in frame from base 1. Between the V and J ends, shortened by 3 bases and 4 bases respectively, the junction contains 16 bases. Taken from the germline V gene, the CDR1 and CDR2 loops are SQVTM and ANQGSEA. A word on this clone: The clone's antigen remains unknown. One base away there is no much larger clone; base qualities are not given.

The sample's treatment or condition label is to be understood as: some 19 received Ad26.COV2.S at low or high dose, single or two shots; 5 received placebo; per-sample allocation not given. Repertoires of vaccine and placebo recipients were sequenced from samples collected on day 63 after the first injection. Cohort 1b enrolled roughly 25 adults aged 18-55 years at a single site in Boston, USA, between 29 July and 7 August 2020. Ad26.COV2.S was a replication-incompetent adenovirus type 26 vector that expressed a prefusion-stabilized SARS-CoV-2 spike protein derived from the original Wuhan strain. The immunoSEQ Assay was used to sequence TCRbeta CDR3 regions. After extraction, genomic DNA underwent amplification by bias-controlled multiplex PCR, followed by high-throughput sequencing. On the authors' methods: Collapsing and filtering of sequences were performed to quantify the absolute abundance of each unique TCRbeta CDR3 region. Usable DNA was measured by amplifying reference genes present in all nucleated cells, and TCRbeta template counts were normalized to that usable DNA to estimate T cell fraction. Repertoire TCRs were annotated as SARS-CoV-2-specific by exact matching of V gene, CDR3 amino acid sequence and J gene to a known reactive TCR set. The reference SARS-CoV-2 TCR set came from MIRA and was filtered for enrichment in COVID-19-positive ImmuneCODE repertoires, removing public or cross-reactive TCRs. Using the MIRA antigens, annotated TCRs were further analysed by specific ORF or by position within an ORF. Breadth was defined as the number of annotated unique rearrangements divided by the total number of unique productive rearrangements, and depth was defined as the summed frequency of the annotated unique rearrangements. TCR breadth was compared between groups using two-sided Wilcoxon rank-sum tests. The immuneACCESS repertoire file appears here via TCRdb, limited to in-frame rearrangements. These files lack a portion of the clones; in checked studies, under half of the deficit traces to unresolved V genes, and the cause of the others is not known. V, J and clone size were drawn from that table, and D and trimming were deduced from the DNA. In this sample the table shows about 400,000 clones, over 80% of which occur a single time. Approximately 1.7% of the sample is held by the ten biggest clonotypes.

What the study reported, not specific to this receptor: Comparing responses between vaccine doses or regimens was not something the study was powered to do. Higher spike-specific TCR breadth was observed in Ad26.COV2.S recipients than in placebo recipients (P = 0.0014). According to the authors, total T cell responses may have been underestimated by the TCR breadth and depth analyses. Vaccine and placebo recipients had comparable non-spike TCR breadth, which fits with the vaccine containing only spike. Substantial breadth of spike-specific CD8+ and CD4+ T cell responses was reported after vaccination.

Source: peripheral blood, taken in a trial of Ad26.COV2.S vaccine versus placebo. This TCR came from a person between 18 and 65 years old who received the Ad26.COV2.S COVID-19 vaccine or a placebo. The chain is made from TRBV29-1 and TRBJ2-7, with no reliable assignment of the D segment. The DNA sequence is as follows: TGCAGCGTTGACAAGGGTCCCGGTGTTTACGAGCAGTACTTC. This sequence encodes CSVDKGPGVYEQYF.